The TCR beta chain under discussion was sequenced for a study of cytomegalovirus exposure and HLA in healthy donors. Study context: Of 300 to 500 genotyped donors, roughly 81% grouped in the Caucasian-associated ancestry cluster.

This PCR relied on a set of 60 Vbeta primers and 13 Jbeta primers. Measured with immunoSEQ multiplex PCR; TCRdb has only the in-frame clones, and not every one. This sample has around 140,000 clones; more than 70% occur once, and the top ten carry more than 2.5%. This clone was picked up one time. Its antigen is currently unknown. Broader study findings: Only CMV serostatus was available as immune exposure information. In vitro, three CMV-associated chains proved specific for CMV antigens. A later analysis reportedly identified an Asian-associated ancestry cluster as carrying fewer N-insertions than the roughly 700-donor mean.

Trimming took 0 bases from V and 8 from J, leaving 23 bases between them. The germline V gene has CDR1 LGHNA and CDR2 YSLEER. CDR3 length equals 18 residues. The chain links TRBV4-3 to TRBJ2-1, with D perhaps matching TRBD1 (6 bases). This clonotype was sampled from a man aged 40-49 years in good health and CMV-seronegative. The sample taken for sequencing was PBMCs. CDR3 sequence: CASSQERLTGPPWDEQFF. The CDR3 bases are TGCGCCAGCAGCCAAGAGCGTTTAACAGGGCCCCCTTGGGATGAGCAGTTCTTC.